This TCR beta chain is from a study of shared clonotypes between healthy human individuals. The wider study: In total, the donors were a couple of women and a few men aged 18 to 49. Study results and limitations: Blood was the sole source, and tissue repertoires probably differ.

Profiling relied on immunoSEQ multiplex PCR, and the TCRdb table lists in-frame clones only, not all of them. The top ten hold roughly 13% of the sample, which has 450,000 to 500,000 clones, about 85% seen once. As concerns this clone: Its cognate antigen is unknown. This is likely an artifact of a read error, given a far larger clone one base away.

The CDR3 has 14 residues. CDR1 is SGHNT and CDR2 is YYREEE in the germline V gene (reference sequence). The sequenced material came from PBMCs. The source of this sequence is a woman in her 40s in good health. Some clones in this sample may be carry-over from other donors' samples. The V gene is TRBV5-4, the J gene TRBJ2-5; 8 bases are a match to TRBD1. The CDR3 protein is CAGRRSTGEETQYF. The CDR3 region has the DNA TGTGCCGGCAGGAGATCGACAGGGGAAGAGACCCAGTACTTC. Supplemented by reference TRBV5-4 and TRBJ2-5, the full variable domain reads ETGVTQSPTHLIKTRGQQVTLRCSSQSGHNTVSWYQQALGQGPQFIFQYYREEENGRGNFPPRFSGLQFPNYSSELNVNALELDDSALYLCAGRRSTGEETQYFGPGTRLLVL.